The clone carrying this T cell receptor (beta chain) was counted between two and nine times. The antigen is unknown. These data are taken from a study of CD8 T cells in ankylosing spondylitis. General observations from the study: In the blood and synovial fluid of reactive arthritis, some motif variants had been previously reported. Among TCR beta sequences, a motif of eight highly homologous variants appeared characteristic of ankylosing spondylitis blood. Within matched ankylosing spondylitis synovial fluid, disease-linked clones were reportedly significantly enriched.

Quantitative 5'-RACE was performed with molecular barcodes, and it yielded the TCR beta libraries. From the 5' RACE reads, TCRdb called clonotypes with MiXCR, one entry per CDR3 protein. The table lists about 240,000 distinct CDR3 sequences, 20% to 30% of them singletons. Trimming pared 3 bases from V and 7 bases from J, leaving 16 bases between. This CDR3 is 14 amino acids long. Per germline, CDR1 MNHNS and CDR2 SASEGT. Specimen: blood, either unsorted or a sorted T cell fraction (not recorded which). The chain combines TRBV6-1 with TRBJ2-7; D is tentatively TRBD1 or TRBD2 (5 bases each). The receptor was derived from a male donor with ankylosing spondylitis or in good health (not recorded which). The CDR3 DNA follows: TGTGCCAGCAGTGACTACCGGGACGGCGGGGAGCAGTACTTC. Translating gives CASSDYRDGGEQYF.